This entry features one T cell receptor (beta chain) sequence. Antigen: not known. This specimen comes from a study of T cell responses to AZD1222 COVID-19 vaccine. Background on the study: Pooling was applied to second doses at about 4 or about 12 weeks.

Produced via immunoSEQ multiplex PCR; TCRdb's table is partial and in-frame only. The sample includes 92,000 or so clones, 80% to 90% of them seen just once. Overall study findings and caveats: Along spike, vaccine-associated CD4 TCRs were found throughout, with dominance at 160-218 and 743-854. Donor demographics were predominantly white British with a female majority; clonal diversity may be underestimated.

Material: peripheral blood, obtained on day 0 of AZD1222 vaccination. The source is an adult in good health.

CDR3 residues: CASSLWPGQRTRAGAYNSPLHF. In nucleotides, the CDR3 is TGCGCCAGCAGCCTTTGGCCGGGACAGCGTACCCGCGCCGGGGCCTATAATTCACCCCTCCACTTT. This sequence joins TRBV4-1 and TRBJ1-6; 7 positions match TRBD1. Germline V gene data show CDR1 as MGHRA and CDR2 as YSYEKL. This CDR3 contains 22 residues. V shed 4 bases, J shed 2 bases, and the junction held 23 bases outside the gene matches.